Listed below are T cell receptor beta chains from one sample, sequenced in a study of T cells in Graves' hyperthyroidism and ophthalmopathy. Using its own MiXCR run on the multiplex PCR reads, TCRdb lists one record per CDR3 protein. The sample lists some 720,000 distinct CDR3 sequences, over 15% occurring once. The sequencing sample was made of blood. The receptors were sampled from a man aged 18 to 29 with Graves' hyperthyroidism. CDR3s include the opening cysteine and the closing phenylalanine or tryptophan. The D gene is left open where the match is weak. A clone size is listed for some rows: how often the clone was seen (once, few, many), or a class if it is expanded.

clone_size j_call d_call v_call cdr3_aa cdr3_nt
many TRBJ1-1 . TRBV28 CASSSPEELNTEAFF TGTGCCAGCAGTTCCCCGGAAGAACTGAACACTGAAGCTTTCTTT
few TRBJ1-5 . TRBV6-1 CASSEEGARGSNQPQHF TGTGCCAGCAGTGAAGAAGGAGCTCGAGGGAGCAATCAGCCCCAGCATTTT
few TRBJ2-1 TRBD2 TRBV7-3 CASSLTGLAGVNEQFF TGTGCCAGCAGCTTAACTGGTTTAGCGGGAGTCAATGAGCAGTTCTTC
. TRBJ2-3 TRBD2 TRBV30 CAWSVRTSGRGYF TGTGCCTGGAGTGTCCGGACTAGCGGGAGAGGGTATTTT
many TRBJ1-1 TRBD1 TRBV28 CASRTGGGYTEAFF TGTGCCAGCAGGACAGGGGGCGGGTACACTGAAGCTTTCTTT
once TRBJ1-5 . TRBV4-3 CASSLYRARSNQPQHF TGCGCCAGCAGCCTATACAGGGCCCGGAGCAATCAGCCCCAGCATTTT
many TRBJ2-1 . TRBV11-3 CASSSRTGPGGNEQFF TGTGCCAGCAGCTCAAGAACAGGGCCCGGTGGGAATGAGCAGTTCTTC
few TRBJ1-2 . TRBV12-3/TRBV12-4 CASSRAGETVNYGYTF TGTGCCAGCAGTCGAGCGGGTGAAACGGTTAACTATGGCTACACCTTC
many TRBJ1-4 . TRBV18 CASSPLSHGGNEKLFF TGTGCCAGCTCACCACTCTCCCATGGGGGAAATGAAAAACTGTTTTTT
. TRBJ2-1 TRBD2 TRBV14 CASSPSRLAEQFF TGTGCCAGCAGCCCTTCACGACTAGCTGAGCAGTTCTTC
. TRBJ2-7 TRBD1 TRBV28 CASKAGTGPYEQYF TGTGCCAGCAAGGCCGGGACAGGCCCCTACGAGCAGTACTTC